This TCR beta chain was found in a study of CD8 T cells in Susac syndrome. Random hexamers primed reverse transcription of about 0.5 to 1 ug RNA. TCRdb re-derived calls from the immunoSEQ multiplex PCR reads in MiXCR, one entry per CDR3 protein. This table has some 150,000 distinct CDR3 sequences, approximately 95% appearing once. Germline V gene lookup returns CDR1 LNHDA and CDR2 SQIVND (reference sequence). This CDR3 is 15 amino acids long. V was cut by 3 bases and J by 2 bases, with 8 bases left in between. The chain has TRBV19 and TRBJ2-6; the D is unclear. This TCR was sampled from a human donor in good health. Sample: CD8+ T cells from PBMCs. CDR3 protein: CASSMSTAGANVLTF. CDR3 DNA sequence: TGTGCCAGTAGTATGTCCACCGCTGGGGCCAACGTCCTGACTTTC.